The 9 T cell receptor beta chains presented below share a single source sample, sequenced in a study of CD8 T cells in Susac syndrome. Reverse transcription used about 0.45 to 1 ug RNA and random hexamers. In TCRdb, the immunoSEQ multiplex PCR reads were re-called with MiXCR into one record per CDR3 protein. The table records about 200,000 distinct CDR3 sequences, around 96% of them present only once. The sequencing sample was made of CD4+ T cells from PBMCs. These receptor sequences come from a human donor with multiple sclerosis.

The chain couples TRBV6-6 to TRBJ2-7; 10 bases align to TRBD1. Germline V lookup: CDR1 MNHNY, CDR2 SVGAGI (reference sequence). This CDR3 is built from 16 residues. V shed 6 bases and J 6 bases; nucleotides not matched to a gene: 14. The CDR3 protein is CASSRKTGGLHPEQYF. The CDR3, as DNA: TGTGCCAGCAGCCGTAAGACAGGGGGCCTGCATCCCGAGCAGTACTTC.

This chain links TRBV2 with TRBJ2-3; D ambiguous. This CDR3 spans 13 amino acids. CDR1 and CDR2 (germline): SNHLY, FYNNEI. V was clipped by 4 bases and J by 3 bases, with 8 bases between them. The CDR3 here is CASSGVATDTQYF. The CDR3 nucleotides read TGTGCCAGCAGTGGGGTAGCTACAGATACGCAGTATTTT.

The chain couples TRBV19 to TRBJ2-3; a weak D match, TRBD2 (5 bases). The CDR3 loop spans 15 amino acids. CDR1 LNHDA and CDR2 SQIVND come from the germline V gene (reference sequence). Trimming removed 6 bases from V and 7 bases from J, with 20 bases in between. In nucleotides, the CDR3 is TGTGCCAGTAGCGACGGAGGAGCTGGAAGGAATACGCAGTATTTT. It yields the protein CASSDGGAGRNTQYF. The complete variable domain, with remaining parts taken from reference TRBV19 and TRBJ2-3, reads DGGITQSPKYLFRKEGQNVTLSCEQNLNHDAMYWYRQDPGQGLRLIYYSQIVNDFQKGDIAEGYSVSREKKESFPLTVTSAQKNPTAFYLCASSDGGAGRNTQYFGPGTRLTVL.

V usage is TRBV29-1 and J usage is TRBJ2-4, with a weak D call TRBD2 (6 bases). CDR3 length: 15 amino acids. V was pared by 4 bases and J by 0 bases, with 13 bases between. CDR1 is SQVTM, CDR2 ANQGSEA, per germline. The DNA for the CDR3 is TGCAGCGTTGGGACTACCTCCTTAGCCAAAAACATTCAGTACTTC. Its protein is CSVGTTSLAKNIQYF.

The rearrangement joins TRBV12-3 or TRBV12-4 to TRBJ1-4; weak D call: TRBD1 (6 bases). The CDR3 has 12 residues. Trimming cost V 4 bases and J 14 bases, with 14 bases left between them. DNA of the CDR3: TGTGCCAGCAGTTCAACAGGGACTAGGCTGTTTTTT. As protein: CASSSTGTRLFF.

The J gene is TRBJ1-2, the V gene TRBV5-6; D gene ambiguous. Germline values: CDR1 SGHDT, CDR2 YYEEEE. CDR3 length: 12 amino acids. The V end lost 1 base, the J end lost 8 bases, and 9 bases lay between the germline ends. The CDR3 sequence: CASSLSQTGYTF. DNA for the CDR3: TGTGCCAGCAGCTTGTCACAGACGGGCTACACCTTC.

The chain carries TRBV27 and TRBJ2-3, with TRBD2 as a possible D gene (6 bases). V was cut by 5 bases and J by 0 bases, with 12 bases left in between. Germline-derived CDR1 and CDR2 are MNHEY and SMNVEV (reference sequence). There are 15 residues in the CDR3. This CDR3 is CASSPLAASTDTQYF. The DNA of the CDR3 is TGTGCCAGCAGTCCACTAGCAGCTAGCACAGATACGCAGTATTTT.

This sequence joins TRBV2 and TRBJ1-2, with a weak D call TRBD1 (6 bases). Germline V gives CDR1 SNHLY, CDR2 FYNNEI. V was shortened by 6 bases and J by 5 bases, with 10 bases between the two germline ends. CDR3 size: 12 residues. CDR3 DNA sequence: TGTGCCAGCAGGGAACAGGGTTATGGCTACACCTTC. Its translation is CASREQGYGYTF.

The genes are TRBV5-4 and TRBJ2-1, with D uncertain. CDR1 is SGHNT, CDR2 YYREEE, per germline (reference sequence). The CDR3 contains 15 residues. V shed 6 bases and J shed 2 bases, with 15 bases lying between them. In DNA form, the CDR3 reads TGTGCCAGCACTTTGGGTGTAGGCGCCTACAATGAGCAGTTCTTC. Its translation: CASTLGVGAYNEQFF.